This TCR beta chain originates from a study of blood T cell repertoires in COVID-19. At the level of the study: Researchers got acute and convalescent COVID-19 samples from the United States, Italy and Spain.

Some clones are missing from TCRdb's copy, which holds only in-frame ones; the method was immunoSEQ multiplex PCR. The data hold 300,000 to 350,000 clones, with about 87% observed a single time. The sequenced sample consisted of peripheral blood. The TCR was taken from a young man with COVID-19, enrolled during active disease.

Here the CDR3 DNA reads TGTGCCAGCAGATCCGGCAGGGAAGAGACCCAGTACTTC. Protein: CASRSGREETQYF. V usage is TRBV6-5 and J usage is TRBJ2-5; TRBD1 might be the D (5 bases). The CDR3 is made up of 13 amino acids. CDR1 and CDR2 (germline): MNHEY, SVGAGI. The V gene lost 6 bases and the J gene lost 3 bases, with 11 bases spanning the gap.